This T cell receptor (beta chain) was retrieved from a study of OX40 agonist ivuxolimab in advanced cancers. In germline, CDR1 is SGHDN, CDR2 FVKESK. The V end was cut by 4 bases, the J end by 1 base, with 13 bases between. The CDR3 has 15 residues. The method was immunoSEQ multiplex PCR; TCRdb's version includes in-frame clones alone and lacks a portion of them. The sample has under 200,000 clones, 94% seen once. The sequencing used CD4+ or CD8+ T cells sorted from blood, collected in a trial of the OX40 agonist ivuxolimab. This receptor was obtained from an adult with an advanced solid tumor such as melanoma, head and neck, liver or kidney cancer. This rearrangement joins TRBV14 to TRBJ1-1; possibly TRBD1 for D (6 bases). Here the CDR3 reads CASSPPRTENTEAFF. The CDR3 DNA sequence: TGTGCCAGCAGCCCCCCTCGGACAGAGAACACTGAAGCTTTCTTT.